A selection of T cell receptor beta chains follows, all from one sample in a study of T cells in tuberculosis. Assay: immunoSEQ multiplex PCR; the TCRdb copy retains only in-frame clones and omits some. The sample holds about 30,000 clones, 75% to 95% seen once. The sequencing here drew on PBMCs, taken at tuberculosis diagnosis. The receptors shown here come from an adult with tuberculosis. Each CDR3 is given with its conserved first and last residue. The order of the fields is J gene, V gene, CDR3 length, clone size, D gene, CDR3 protein, CDR3 DNA. The D gene is left open where the match is weak. The size of a clone is reported for some rows only, either as once, few or many, or as a class for expanded clones.

j_call: TRBJ1-1; v_call: TRBV28; cdr3_length: 16; clone_size: NA; d_call: NA; cdr3_aa: CASSLRQLRVNTEAFF; cdr3_nt: TGTGCCAGCAGTTTACGCCAATTGAGGGTGAACACTGAAGCTTTCTTT
j_call: TRBJ2-3; v_call: TRBV6-5; cdr3_length: 15; clone_size: NA; d_call: TRBD2; cdr3_aa: CASSYGTSRADTQYF; cdr3_nt: TGTGCCAGCAGTTACGGGACTAGCAGGGCAGATACGCAGTATTTT
j_call: TRBJ1-4; v_call: TRBV4-3; cdr3_length: 13; clone_size: NA; d_call: TRBD1; cdr3_aa: CASSRDRNEKLFF; cdr3_nt: TGCGCCAGCAGCCGGGACAGGAATGAAAAACTGTTTTTT
j_call: TRBJ2-3; v_call: TRBV29-1; cdr3_length: 14; clone_size: NA; d_call: TRBD2; cdr3_aa: CSARLAGAGDTQYF; cdr3_nt: TGCAGCGCTCGACTAGCGGGGGCGGGGGATACGCAGTATTTT
j_call: TRBJ1-2; v_call: TRBV2; cdr3_length: 17; clone_size: NA; d_call: NA; cdr3_aa: CASSEGRATGTNYGYTF; cdr3_nt: TGTGCCAGCAGTGAAGGAAGGGCGACAGGCACAAACTATGGCTACACCTTC
j_call: TRBJ2-2; v_call: TRBV6-5; cdr3_length: 15; clone_size: NA; d_call: TRBD1; cdr3_aa: CASRRDRSNTGELFF; cdr3_nt: TGTGCCAGCAGACGGGACAGAAGCAACACCGGGGAGCTGTTTTTT
j_call: TRBJ2-7; v_call: TRBV7-8; cdr3_length: 16; clone_size: few; d_call: TRBD2; cdr3_aa: CASSHVVASGSYEQYF; cdr3_nt: TGTGCCAGCAGCCACGTTGTCGCTAGCGGCTCCTACGAGCAGTACTTC
j_call: TRBJ1-6; v_call: TRBV28; cdr3_length: 14; clone_size: once; d_call: NA; cdr3_aa: CASRTTARNSPLHF; cdr3_nt: TGTGCCAGCAGGACGACAGCACGGAATTCACCCCTCCACTTT
j_call: TRBJ1-2; v_call: TRBV5-1; cdr3_length: 14; clone_size: NA; d_call: TRBD1; cdr3_aa: CASSSTDRLSGYTF; cdr3_nt: TGCGCCAGCAGCTCGACGGACAGGTTATCTGGCTACACCTTC
j_call: TRBJ1-4; v_call: TRBV6-1; cdr3_length: 17; clone_size: once; d_call: NA; cdr3_aa: CASSELSRQATNEKLFF; cdr3_nt: TGTGCCAGCAGTGAACTTTCACGACAGGCAACTAATGAAAAACTGTTTTTT
j_call: TRBJ1-2; v_call: TRBV30; cdr3_length: 10; clone_size: NA; d_call: NA; cdr3_aa: CAWGGYGYTF; cdr3_nt: TGTGCCTGGGGGGGGTATGGCTACACCTTC
j_call: TRBJ2-7; v_call: TRBV7-2; cdr3_length: 13; clone_size: NA; d_call: NA; cdr3_aa: CASSSEQGYEQYF; cdr3_nt: TGTGCCAGCAGCTCCGAACAGGGCTACGAGCAGTACTTC
j_call: TRBJ1-1; v_call: TRBV5-1; cdr3_length: 14; clone_size: NA; d_call: TRBD1; cdr3_aa: CASSGGQGGPEAFF; cdr3_nt: TGCGCCAGCAGCGGGGGACAGGGTGGGCCTGAAGCTTTCTTT
j_call: TRBJ2-1; v_call: TRBV6-5; cdr3_length: 12; clone_size: NA; d_call: NA; cdr3_aa: CASMTPPHEQFF; cdr3_nt: TGTGCCAGCATGACTCCCCCCCATGAGCAGTTCTTC